This T cell receptor beta chain emerged from a study of CD8+ T cells in alopecia areata listed by TCRdb under 2018. Looking at the study overall: Treated patients were enrolled in an open-label pilot trial of oral tofacitinib, 5 to 10 mg twice daily, for moderate-to-severe alopecia areata. The RNA source kit depended on sample type: the PAXgene miRNA kit for fixed scalp, the miRNeasy kit for PBMCs, and the RNeasy kit for mouse skin. Patients received tofacitinib for 6 to 18 months and were then followed off drug for 6 months to check for delayed response and recurrence. TCRbeta CDR3 regions were amplified by immunoSEQ multiplex PCR using 35 Vbeta forward and 13 Jbeta reverse primers. Scalp clonality was compared across normal scalp (n=4), patchy alopecia areata scalp (n=8), and alopecia totalis/universalis scalp (n=8). In humans, TCRbeta sequencing was performed on scalp tissue and on sorted CD4+ and CD8+ peripheral blood T cells from healthy controls and from patients with patchy or totalis/universalis alopecia areata. In both human patients and the C3H/HeJ mouse model, the study applied high-throughput TCRbeta sequencing to look at T cell clonal expansion in alopecia areata. Biopsies were taken from tofacitinib-treated patients at baseline and again at 4 and 24 weeks into treatment, and several of those patients also had a later scalp biopsy.

V is trimmed back by 5 bases and J by 0 bases, and the junction contains 7 bases that no gene match accounts for. CDR1 and CDR2, per the germline V gene, are SGHAT and FQNNGV. CDR3 length: 17 amino acids, cysteine to phenylalanine. The kept DNA is CDR3 alone, 51 bases in frame from the first base. Preparation of the library involved the immunoSEQ multiplex PCR assay. For TCR sequencing, RNA was extracted from every sample and reverse transcribed into cDNA to serve as template. SuperScript III was used for first-strand cDNA synthesis, primed with a 2:1 mix of oligo-dT and random hexamers. A synthetic immune receptor repertoire was used to measure amplification bias, and any remaining bias was corrected computationally. Per the original workflow: After raw reads were preprocessed to remove errors, the CDR3 was defined following IMGT conventions as running from the conserved cysteine to phenylalanine. To get clonality, Shannon entropy was normalized by log2 of the number of productive unique TCRs and the result was subtracted from 1. CD4 or CD8 identity of scalp clones was inferred by cross-referencing scalp TCRbeta sequences with sorted blood CD4 and CD8 repertoires. TCRdb mirrors the immuneACCESS table, restricted to in-frame sequences. Some clones are absent from its copies; in checked studies, under half trace to an unresolved V gene, and the reason for the others is unknown. V and J calls plus clone size are reproduced from that table; the DNA served to infer D and trimming. The sample yields roughly 15,000 clones; more than 45% were counted once. Around 12% of the sample belongs to the ten largest clones.

Details on this clone: There is no known antigen for this receptor. Base qualities are missing; no much larger clone stands one base away.

Beyond this particular receptor, the publication reports: Compared with normal scalp, lesional scalp had higher clonality and more expanded CD8+ clones, particularly in alopecia totalis/universalis, a pattern that suggests antigenic drive. Compared with mice, TCR sequences shared between patients were less clear, possibly partly because of HLA diversity across the patient population. Unlike mouse skin, which is dominated by gammadelta T cells, normal human skin has resident alphabeta T cells that are also sequenced, and this complicates analysis of the scalp TCR repertoire.

From alopecia areata patients, peripheral blood was collected along with lesional scalp punch biopsies. Human scalp biopsies were immediately fixed in PAXgene tissue containers. Material: skin. The chain links TRBV11-2 with TRBJ2-7, with TRBD2 identical over 13 junction bases. The sequence came from a human donor with alopecia areata. The DNA is TGTGCCAGCAGCAAGGAGCGGACTAGCGGGAGCTCCTACGAGCAGTACTTC. Translated, it gives CASSKERTSGSSYEQYF.